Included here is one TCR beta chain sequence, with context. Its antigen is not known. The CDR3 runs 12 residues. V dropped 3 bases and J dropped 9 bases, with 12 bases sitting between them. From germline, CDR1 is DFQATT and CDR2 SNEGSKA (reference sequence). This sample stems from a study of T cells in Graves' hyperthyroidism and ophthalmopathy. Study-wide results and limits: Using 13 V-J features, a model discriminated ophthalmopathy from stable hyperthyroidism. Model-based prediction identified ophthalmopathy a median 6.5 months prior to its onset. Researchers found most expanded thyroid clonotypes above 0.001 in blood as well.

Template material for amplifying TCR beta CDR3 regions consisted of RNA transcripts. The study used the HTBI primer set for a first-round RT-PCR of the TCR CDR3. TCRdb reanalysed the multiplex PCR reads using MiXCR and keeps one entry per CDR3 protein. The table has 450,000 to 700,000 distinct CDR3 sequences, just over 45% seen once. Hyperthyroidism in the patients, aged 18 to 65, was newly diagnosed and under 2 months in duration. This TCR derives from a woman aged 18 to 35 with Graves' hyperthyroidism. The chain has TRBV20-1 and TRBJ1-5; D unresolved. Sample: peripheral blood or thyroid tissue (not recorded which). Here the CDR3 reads CSARTPKWPQHF. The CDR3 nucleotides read TGCAGTGCTAGGACCCCTAAATGGCCCCAGCATTTT.